This entry lists 22 T cell receptor beta chains sequenced from one sample in a study of Ad26.COV2.S vaccination and SARS-CoV-2 variants. Assay used: immunoSEQ multiplex PCR; TCRdb lists only in-frame clones, some missing. The profile shows roughly 420,000 clones, more than 75% of them singletons. The sample's treatment: over 15 received Ad26.COV2.S at low or high dose, single or two shots; 5 received placebo; per-sample allocation not given. Day 63 after the first vaccine or placebo injection was the time point for sampling. Sample: peripheral blood, taken in a trial of Ad26.COV2.S vaccine versus placebo. The receptors were sampled from a person between 18 and 59 years old who received the Ad26.COV2.S COVID-19 vaccine or a placebo.

This rearrangement joins TRBV4-3 to TRBJ1-2; TRBD1 aligns across 9 bases. The CDR3 totals 13 residues. Losses at the gene ends were 5 bases for V and 7 bases for J; bases not matched to a gene: 5. CDR1 is LGHNA, CDR2 YSLEER, per germline. Here the CDR3 DNA reads TGCGCCAGCAGCGCACAGGGGGCCGGTGGCTACACCTTC. Residues: CASSAQGAGGYTF.

This clone was detected once. The chain carries TRBV12-3 or TRBV12-4 and TRBJ2-7, with D perhaps TRBD2 (5 bases). The V gene lost 1 base and the J gene lost 7 bases, with 11 bases spanning the gap. CDR3 length: 13 amino acids. The CDR3 coding sequence is TGTGCCAGCAGTTTAGGGCTACCGGGGGAGCAGTACTTC. This encodes CASSLGLPGEQYF.

As regards this clone: Germline is not matched at one junction end, which may reflect a read error. The chain recombines TRBV5-4 with TRBJ2-1; D may be TRBD1 (6 bases). The CDR3 runs 15 residues. Germline lookup yields CDR1 SGHNT and CDR2 YYREEE (reference sequence). The CDR3 here is CASSLDRTSHNEQFF. CDR3 DNA sequence: TGTGCCAGCAGCTTAGACAGGACCTCCCACAATGAGCAGTTCTTC.

This clone was counted between two and nine times. V gene TRBV12-3 or TRBV12-4 combines with J gene TRBJ2-7, with unresolved D. Trimming left V 5 bases short and J 7 bases short, with 12 bases between. The CDR3 loop spans 12 amino acids. The DNA for the CDR3 is TGTGCCAGCAGTCCAAGGCTGGGGGAGCAGTACTTC. It yields the protein CASSPRLGEQYF.

This clone was detected only once. This chain connects TRBV12-3 or TRBV12-4 to TRBJ2-7; D gene unclear. The ends were cut back, 4 bases at V and 4 bases at J, with 5 bases in the middle. This CDR3 contains 11 residues. The DNA of the CDR3 is TGTGCCAGCAGTTCGATTTACGAGCAGTACTTC. It codes for CASSSIYEQYF.

The chain carries TRBV6-5 and TRBJ1-2; 7 positions agree with TRBD1. Unmatched junction bases numbered 4, after V lost 2 bases and J lost 4 bases. Germline loops: CDR1 MNHEY, CDR2 SVGAGI. The CDR3 is 14 residues long. The CDR3 is CASSYGAGGYGYTF. The CDR3 DNA reads TGTGCCAGCAGTTACGGGGCAGGGGGCTATGGCTACACCTTC.

The J gene is TRBJ2-7, the V gene TRBV11-2; 9 bases map to TRBD1. CDR1 and CDR2 from the germline V gene are SGHAT and FQNNGV. V lost 1 base, J lost 3 bases, and 7 bases stayed unmatched. The CDR3 runs 16 residues. In DNA form, the CDR3 reads TGTGCCAGCAGCTTAGGTTCGACAGGGGGTCTCTACGAGCAGTACTTC. It is translated as CASSLGSTGGLYEQYF.

In the case of this clone: Other DNA sequences in this specimen translate into the identical CDR3. The rearrangement uses TRBV3-1 (or the pseudogene TRBV3-2) and TRBJ1-5; the D is unclear. Germline V lookup: CDR1 LGHDT, CDR2 YNNKEL (reference sequence). The CDR3 has 12 amino acids. V shed 1 base and J shed 7 bases, with 5 bases lying between them. The CDR3 protein is CASSQGTQPQHF. The CDR3 region has the DNA TGTGCCAGCAGCCAAGGGACGCAGCCCCAGCATTTT.

The V gene is TRBV5-4, the J gene TRBJ2-1, with D perhaps assigned TRBD1 or TRBD2 (5 bases each). CDR1 is SGHNT, CDR2 YYREEE, per germline (reference sequence). The CDR3 is 12 amino acids. V gave up 2 bases and J gave up 7 bases, with 7 bases separating them. Here the CDR3 DNA reads TGTGCCAGCAGCTTCAGGGAGAATGAGCAGTTCTTC. It is translated as CASSFRENEQFF.

The chain links TRBV10-3 to TRBJ2-1, with D perhaps matching TRBD1 (5 bases). The CDR3 has 16 amino acids. Germline CDR1 ENHRY, CDR2 SYGVKD. The V and J ends lost 2 bases and 1 base respectively, with 12 bases between them. CDR3 in amino acids: CAISESQGQSYNEQFF. In DNA form, the CDR3 reads TGTGCCATCAGTGAGAGTCAGGGCCAATCCTACAATGAGCAGTTCTTC.

The chain is built from TRBV6-2 or TRBV6-3 and TRBJ1-5; D call uncertain. This CDR3 spans 15 amino acids. Germline CDR1 reads MNHEY; CDR2 reads SVGEGT. With 2 bases removed from V and 3 bases from J, the gap between germline ends came to 11 bases. CDR3 residues: CASSYPGFNNQPQHF. CDR3 coding DNA: TGTGCCAGCAGTTACCCGGGGTTTAACAATCAGCCCCAGCATTTT.

The J gene is TRBJ2-2, the V gene TRBV7-9; D gene unclear. V dropped 2 bases and J dropped 1 base, with 8 bases sitting between them. The germline gives CDR1 SEHNR, CDR2 FQNEAQ (reference sequence). This CDR3 has 15 amino acids. The CDR3 DNA reads as TGTGCCAGCAGCTTAAGCAGGAGGAACACCGGGGAGCTGTTTTTT. Protein sequence: CASSLSRRNTGELFF.

This chain joins TRBV30 and TRBJ2-3; D unclear. This CDR3 has 14 residues. From germline, CDR1 is GTSNPN and CDR2 SVGIG (reference sequence). Between the trimmed V and J ends, which lost 0 bases and 2 bases, there was a span of 9 bases. The CDR3 sequence is CAWSVDRNTDTQYF. CDR3 sequence (DNA): TGTGCCTGGAGTGTAGATAGGAACACAGATACGCAGTATTTT.

Notes on this clone: Other DNA sequences in the sample encode the same CDR3. The CDR3 nucleotides read TGTGCCAGCAGCGTAGAGGACAGCTCCTACAATGAGCAGTTCTTC. Translating gives CASSVEDSSYNEQFF. The chain recombines TRBV9 with TRBJ2-1; maybe TRBD1 (6 bases). CDR3 length: 15 amino acids. Germline CDR1 reads SGDLS; CDR2 reads YYNGEE. Trimming took off 0 bases at V and 0 bases at J, with 7 bases between the two ends.

V gene TRBV7-6 combines with J gene TRBJ1-1; 8 bases align to TRBD1. The CDR3 extends over 17 amino acids. Germline lookup yields CDR1 SGHVS and CDR2 FNYEAQ. Germline trimming cut 3 bases from V and 3 bases from J; bases unmatched to any gene: 12. Written as DNA, the CDR3 is TGTGCCAGCAGCTTTCTTCTGGATGACAGGGGCTACACTGAAGCTTTCTTT. Its protein is CASSFLLDDRGYTEAFF.

The V and J genes are TRBV5-1 and TRBJ2-3, with D tentatively TRBD2 (6 bases). This CDR3 region has 16 residues. Looked up from germline, CDR1 is SGHRS and CDR2 is YFSETQ. With 1 base removed from V and 1 base from J, the gap between germline ends came to 13 bases. The chain's CDR3 is CASSLSWGDGTDTQYF. For the CDR3, the DNA is TGCGCCAGCAGCTTGTCTTGGGGGGACGGCACAGATACGCAGTATTTT.

CDR3 sequence (DNA): TGTGCCAGCAGCTCGGGACTCCGCGGTAATGAAAAACTGTTTTTT. Its protein is CASSSGLRGNEKLFF. This chain joins TRBV7-9 and TRBJ1-4; weak D call: TRBD1 (5 bases). With 4 bases removed from V and 4 bases from J, the gap between germline ends came to 13 bases. Germline CDR1 is SEHNR and CDR2 is FQNEAQ (reference sequence). The CDR3 extends over 15 amino acids. Using reference TRBV7-9 and TRBJ1-4 for the parts outside the CDR3, the full variable domain is DTGVSQNPRHKITKRGQNVTFRCDPISEHNRLYWYRQTLGQGPEFLTYFQNEAQLEKSRLLSDRFSAERPKGSFSTLEIQRTEQGDSAMYLCASSSGLRGNEKLFFGSGTQLSVL.

The rearrangement uses TRBV7-9 and TRBJ1-1; 7 nucleotides agree with TRBD1. Germline lookup yields CDR1 SEHNR and CDR2 FQNEAQ (reference sequence). The V and J ends lost 3 bases and 0 bases, in that order; junction bases with no gene match: 7. This CDR3 is 16 amino acids long. Here the CDR3 DNA reads TGTGCCAGCAGCTTGGGGGACAGCTTTATGAACACTGAAGCTTTCTTT. Translated, it gives CASSLGDSFMNTEAFF.

V and J are TRBV5-1 and TRBJ1-5; D is perhaps TRBD1 (6 bases). V was trimmed by 0 bases and J by 9 bases, leaving 13 bases between them. The CDR3 covers 14 residues. Germline V gene lookup returns CDR1 SGHRS and CDR2 YFSETQ. The CDR3 protein is CASSLGWGQGPQHF. The DNA of the CDR3 is TGCGCCAGCAGCTTGGGGTGGGGGCAAGGGCCCCAGCATTTT. Combining the CDR3 with reference TRBV5-1 and TRBJ1-5 gives the whole variable domain KAGVTQTPRYLIKTRGQQVTLSCSPISGHRSVSWYQQTPGQGLQFLFEYFSETQRNKGNFPGRFSGRQFSNSRSEMNVSTLELGDSALYLCASSLGWGQGPQHFGDGTRLSIL.

The chain links TRBV24-1 to TRBJ1-1; D call uncertain. From germline, CDR1 is KGHDR and CDR2 SFDVKD. The V end was cut by 0 bases, the J end by 1 base, with 11 bases between. This CDR3 has 16 amino acids. The CDR3 DNA follows: TGTGCCACCAGTGATTTGCGAGGGCCCCGGAACACTGAAGCTTTCTTT. It codes for CATSDLRGPRNTEAFF.

The chain links TRBV2 to TRBJ1-5, with TRBD1 as a possible D gene (5 bases). Germline assignment: CDR1 SNHLY and CDR2 FYNNEI. The CDR3 extends over 15 amino acids. Trimming pared 4 bases from V and 0 bases from J, leaving 10 bases between. CDR3 residues: CASSADTLSNQPQHF. The CDR3 DNA reads as TGTGCCAGCAGTGCGGACACCCTTAGCAATCAGCCCCAGCATTTT. The full variable domain, completed using reference TRBV2 and TRBJ1-5, is EPEVTQTPSHQVTQMGQEVILRCVPISNHLYFYWYRQILGQKVEFLVSFYNNEISEKSEIFDDQFSVERPDGSNFTLKIRSTKLEDSAMYFCASSADTLSNQPQHFGDGTRLSIL.

CDR3 region: CASSLGVGTFYEQYF. The CDR3 region has the DNA TGTGCCAGCAGCTTAGGAGTAGGGACCTTCTACGAGCAGTACTTC. V and J are TRBV7-9 and TRBJ2-7; D might be TRBD1 or TRBD2, each matching 5 bases. Trimming stripped 1 base from V and 3 bases from J, with 13 bases between. Germline V gene lookup returns CDR1 SEHNR and CDR2 FQNEAQ (reference sequence). CDR3 length equals 15 residues.